One TCR beta chain is described in this entry. Its target is unknown. Other nucleotide sequences in the sample specify the same CDR3. The V end was cut by 4 bases, the J end by 8 bases, with 13 bases between. This CDR3 is 13 amino acids long. Germline CDR1 reads SGHRS; CDR2 reads YFSETQ. These data are taken from a study of T cell responses to AZD1222 COVID-19 vaccine. Regarding the study as a whole: Spike-specific TCR breadth and depth both grew after two AZD1222 doses. Most donors were white British and more were female, and clonal diversity was possibly underestimated.

The protocol was immunoSEQ multiplex PCR, while the TCRdb copy is restricted to in-frame clones and leaves out a portion. The sample includes 130,000 or so clones, over 90% of them seen just once. Sequences were derived from peripheral blood, sampled on day 0 of AZD1222 vaccination. The V gene is TRBV5-1, the J gene TRBJ2-1, with a tentative D call TRBD1 (5 bases). The clonotype originates from an adult in good health. The CDR3 DNA reads TGCGCCAGCAGCCCCCAGGGCGCCCATGAGCAGTTCTTC. Amino acids: CASSPQGAHEQFF.